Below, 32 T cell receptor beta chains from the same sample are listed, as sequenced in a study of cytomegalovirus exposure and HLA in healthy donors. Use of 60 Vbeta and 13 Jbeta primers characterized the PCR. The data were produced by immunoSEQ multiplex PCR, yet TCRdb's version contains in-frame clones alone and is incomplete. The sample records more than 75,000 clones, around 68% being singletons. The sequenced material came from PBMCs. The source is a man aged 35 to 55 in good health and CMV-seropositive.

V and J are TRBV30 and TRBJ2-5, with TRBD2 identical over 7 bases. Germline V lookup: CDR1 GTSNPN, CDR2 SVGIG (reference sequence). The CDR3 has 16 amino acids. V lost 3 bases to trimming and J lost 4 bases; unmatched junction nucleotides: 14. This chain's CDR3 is CAWSRLAGWGGETQYF. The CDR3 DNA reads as TGTGCCTGGAGCCGACTAGCTGGTTGGGGTGGAGAGACCCAGTACTTC.

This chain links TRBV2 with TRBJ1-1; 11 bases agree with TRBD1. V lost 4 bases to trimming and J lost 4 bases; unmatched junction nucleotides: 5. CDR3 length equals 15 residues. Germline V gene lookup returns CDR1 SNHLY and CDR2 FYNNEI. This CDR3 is CASSGGQGVRTEAFF. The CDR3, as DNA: TGTGCCAGCAGTGGGGGACAGGGGGTACGCACTGAAGCTTTCTTT.

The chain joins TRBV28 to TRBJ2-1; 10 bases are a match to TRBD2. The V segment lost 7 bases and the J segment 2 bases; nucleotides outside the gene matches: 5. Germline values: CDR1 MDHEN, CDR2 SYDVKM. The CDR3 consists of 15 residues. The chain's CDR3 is CASTSGGLTYNEQFF. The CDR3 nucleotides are TGTGCCAGCACTAGCGGGGGACTAACCTACAATGAGCAGTTCTTC.

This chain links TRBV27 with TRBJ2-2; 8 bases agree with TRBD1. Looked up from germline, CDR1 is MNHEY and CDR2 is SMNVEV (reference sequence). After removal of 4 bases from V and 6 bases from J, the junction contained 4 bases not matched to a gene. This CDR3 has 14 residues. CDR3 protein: CASSWNRGAGELFF. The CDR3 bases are TGTGCCAGCAGTTGGAACAGGGGGGCCGGGGAGCTGTTTTTT.

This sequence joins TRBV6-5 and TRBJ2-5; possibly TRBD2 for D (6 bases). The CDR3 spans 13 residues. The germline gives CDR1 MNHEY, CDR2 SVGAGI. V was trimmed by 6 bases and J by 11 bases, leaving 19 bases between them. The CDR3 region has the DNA TGTGCCAGCAGCGTCGGGCGGGGACGGGAGCAGTACTTC. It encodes CASSVGRGREQYF.

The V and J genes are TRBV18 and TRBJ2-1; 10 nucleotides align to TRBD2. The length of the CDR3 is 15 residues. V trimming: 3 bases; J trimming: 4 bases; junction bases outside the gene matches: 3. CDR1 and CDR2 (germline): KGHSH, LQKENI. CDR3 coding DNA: TGTGCCAGCTCACCCTTAGCGGGGGGATACAATGAGCAGTTCTTC. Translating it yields CASSPLAGGYNEQFF.

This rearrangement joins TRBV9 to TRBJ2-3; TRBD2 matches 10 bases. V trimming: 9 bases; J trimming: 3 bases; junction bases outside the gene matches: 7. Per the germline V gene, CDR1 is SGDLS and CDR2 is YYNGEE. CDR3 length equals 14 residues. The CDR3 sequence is CATFSGGRTDTQYF. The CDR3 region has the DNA TGTGCCACCTTTAGCGGGGGGAGAACAGATACGCAGTATTTT.

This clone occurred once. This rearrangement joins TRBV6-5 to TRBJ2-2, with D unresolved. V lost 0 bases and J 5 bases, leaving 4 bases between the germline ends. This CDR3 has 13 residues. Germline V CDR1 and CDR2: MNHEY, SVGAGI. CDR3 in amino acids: CASSYSTTGELFF. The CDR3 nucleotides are TGTGCCAGCAGTTACTCAACTACCGGGGAGCTGTTTTTT.

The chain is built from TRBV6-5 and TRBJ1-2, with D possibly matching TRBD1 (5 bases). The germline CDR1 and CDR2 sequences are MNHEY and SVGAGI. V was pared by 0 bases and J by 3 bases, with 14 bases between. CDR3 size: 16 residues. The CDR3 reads CASSYSVGGADYGYTF. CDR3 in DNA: TGTGCCAGCAGTTACTCGGTTGGAGGGGCGGACTATGGCTACACCTTC.

CDR3 sequence: CASSLDTASNYGYTF. DNA of the CDR3: TGTGCCAGCAGCTTGGATACAGCATCTAACTATGGCTACACCTTC. The chain couples TRBV5-5 to TRBJ1-2; D gene unclear. The germline CDR1 and CDR2 sequences are SGHKS and YYEKEE (reference sequence). The V and J ends lost 0 bases and 0 bases respectively, with 9 bases between them. This CDR3 is built from 15 residues.

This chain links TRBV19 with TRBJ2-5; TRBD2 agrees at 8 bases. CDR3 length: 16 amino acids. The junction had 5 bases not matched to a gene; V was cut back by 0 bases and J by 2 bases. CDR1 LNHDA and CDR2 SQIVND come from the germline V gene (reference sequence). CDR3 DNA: TGTGCCAGTAGTATAGATGGAGTAGCGGGACAAGAGACCCAGTACTTC. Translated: CASSIDGVAGQETQYF.

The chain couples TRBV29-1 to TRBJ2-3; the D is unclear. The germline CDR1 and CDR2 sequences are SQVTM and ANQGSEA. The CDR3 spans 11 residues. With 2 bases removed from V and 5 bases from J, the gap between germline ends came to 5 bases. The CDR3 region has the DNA TGCAGCGTTGAACTAGAAGATACGCAGTATTTT. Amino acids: CSVELEDTQYF.

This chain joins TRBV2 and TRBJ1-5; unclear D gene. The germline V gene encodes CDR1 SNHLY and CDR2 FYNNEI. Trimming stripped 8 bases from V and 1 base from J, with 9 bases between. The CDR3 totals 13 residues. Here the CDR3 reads CASGSESNQPQHF. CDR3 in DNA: TGTGCCAGCGGGTCGGAGAGCAATCAGCCCCAGCATTTT.

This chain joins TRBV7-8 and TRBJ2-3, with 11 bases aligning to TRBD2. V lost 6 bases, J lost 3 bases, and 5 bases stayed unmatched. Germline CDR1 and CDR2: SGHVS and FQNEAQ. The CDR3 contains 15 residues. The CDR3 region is CASSPGTSGTDTQYF. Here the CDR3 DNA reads TGTGCCAGCAGTCCCGGGACTAGCGGTACAGATACGCAGTATTTT.

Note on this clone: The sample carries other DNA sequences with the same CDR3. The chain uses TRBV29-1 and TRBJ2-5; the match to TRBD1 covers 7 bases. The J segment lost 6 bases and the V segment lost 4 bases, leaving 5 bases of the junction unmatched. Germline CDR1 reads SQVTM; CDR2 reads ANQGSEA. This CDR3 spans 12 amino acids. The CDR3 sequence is CSVGQGRQTQYF. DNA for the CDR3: TGCAGCGTTGGACAGGGAAGGCAGACCCAGTACTTC.

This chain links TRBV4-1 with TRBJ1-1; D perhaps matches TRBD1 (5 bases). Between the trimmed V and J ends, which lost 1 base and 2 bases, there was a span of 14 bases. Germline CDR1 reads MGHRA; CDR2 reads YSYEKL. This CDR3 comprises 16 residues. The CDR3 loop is CASSQGEDSPNTEAFF. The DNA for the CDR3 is TGCGCCAGCAGCCAAGGAGAAGACAGTCCCAACACTGAAGCTTTCTTT.

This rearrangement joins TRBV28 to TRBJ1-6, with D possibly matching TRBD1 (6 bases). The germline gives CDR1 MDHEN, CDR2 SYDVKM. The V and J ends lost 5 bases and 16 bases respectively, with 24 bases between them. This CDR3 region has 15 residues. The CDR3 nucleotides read TGTGCCAGCAGTACCACGTTGGACAGTTATGACGGTCTCCACTTT. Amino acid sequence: CASSTTLDSYDGLHF.

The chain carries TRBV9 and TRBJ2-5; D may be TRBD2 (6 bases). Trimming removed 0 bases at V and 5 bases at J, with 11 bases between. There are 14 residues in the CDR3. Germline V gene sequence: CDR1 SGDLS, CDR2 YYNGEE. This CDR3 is CASSVGSGGETQYF. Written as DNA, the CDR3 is TGTGCCAGCAGCGTAGGTAGCGGTGGGGAGACCCAGTACTTC. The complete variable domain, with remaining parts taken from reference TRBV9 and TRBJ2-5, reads DSGVTQTPKHLITATGQRVTLRCSPRSGDLSVYWYQQSLDQGLQFLIQYYNGEERAKGNILERFSAQQFPDLHSELNLSSLELGDSALYFCASSVGSGGETQYFGPGTRLLVL.

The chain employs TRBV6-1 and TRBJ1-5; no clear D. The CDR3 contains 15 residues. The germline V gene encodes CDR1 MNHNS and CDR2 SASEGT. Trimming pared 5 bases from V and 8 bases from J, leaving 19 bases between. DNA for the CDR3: TGTGCCAGCAGTCTACATCCGACCGTCCGGGAGCCCCAGCATTTT. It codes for CASSLHPTVREPQHF.

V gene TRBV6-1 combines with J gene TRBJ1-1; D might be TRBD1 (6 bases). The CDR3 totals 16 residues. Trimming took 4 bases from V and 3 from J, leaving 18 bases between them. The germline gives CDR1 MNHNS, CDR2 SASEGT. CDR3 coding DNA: TGTGCCAGCAGTGTTGGATCGTCAAACAGGGACACTGAAGCTTTCTTT. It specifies CASSVGSSNRDTEAFF.

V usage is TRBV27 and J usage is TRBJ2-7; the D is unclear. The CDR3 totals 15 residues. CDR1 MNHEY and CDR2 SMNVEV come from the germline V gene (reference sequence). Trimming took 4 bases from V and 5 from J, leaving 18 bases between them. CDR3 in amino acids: CASSSYGSLTNEQYF. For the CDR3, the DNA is TGTGCCAGCAGTTCTTACGGGTCGTTAACCAACGAGCAGTACTTC.

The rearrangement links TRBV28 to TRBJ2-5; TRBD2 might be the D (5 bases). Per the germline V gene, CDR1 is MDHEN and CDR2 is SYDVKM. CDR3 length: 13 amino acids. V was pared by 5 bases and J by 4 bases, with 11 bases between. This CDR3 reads CASSVPSTETQYF. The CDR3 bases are TGTGCCAGCAGTGTACCTAGCACAGAGACCCAGTACTTC.

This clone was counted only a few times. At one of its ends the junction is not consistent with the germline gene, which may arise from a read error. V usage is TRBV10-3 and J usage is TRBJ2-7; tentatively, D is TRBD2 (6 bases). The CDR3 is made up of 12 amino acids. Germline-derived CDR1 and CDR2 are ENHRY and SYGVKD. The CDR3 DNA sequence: TGTGCCAGCAGTTGGGGGGTCTACGAGCAGTACTTC. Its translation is CASSWGVYEQYF.

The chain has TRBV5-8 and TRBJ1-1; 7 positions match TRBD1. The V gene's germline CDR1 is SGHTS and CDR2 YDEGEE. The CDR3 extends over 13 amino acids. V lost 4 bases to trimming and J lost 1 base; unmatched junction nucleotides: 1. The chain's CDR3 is CASSRTGNTEAFF. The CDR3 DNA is TGTGCCAGCAGCAGGACAGGGAACACTGAAGCTTTCTTT.

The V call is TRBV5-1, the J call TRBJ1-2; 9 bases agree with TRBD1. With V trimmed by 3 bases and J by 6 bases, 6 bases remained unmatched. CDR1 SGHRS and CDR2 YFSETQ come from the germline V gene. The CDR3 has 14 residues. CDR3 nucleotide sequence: TGCGCCAGCAGCTGGGAGGGACAGGGTAATGGCTACACCTTC. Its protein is CASSWEGQGNGYTF.

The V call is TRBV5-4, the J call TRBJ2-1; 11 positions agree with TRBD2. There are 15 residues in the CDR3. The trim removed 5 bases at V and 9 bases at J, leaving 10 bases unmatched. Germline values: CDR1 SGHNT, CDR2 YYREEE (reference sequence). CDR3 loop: CASSSTSGVESEQFF. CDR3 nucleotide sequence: TGTGCCAGCAGTTCGACTAGCGGGGTCGAGAGTGAGCAGTTCTTC.

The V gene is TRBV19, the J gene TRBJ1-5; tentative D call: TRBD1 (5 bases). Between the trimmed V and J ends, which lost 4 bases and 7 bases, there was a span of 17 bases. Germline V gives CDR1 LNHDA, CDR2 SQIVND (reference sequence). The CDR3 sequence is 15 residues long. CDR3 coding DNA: TGTGCCAGTAGTACCCCAGGGTATTCAGACCAGCCCCAGCATTTT. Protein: CASSTPGYSDQPQHF.

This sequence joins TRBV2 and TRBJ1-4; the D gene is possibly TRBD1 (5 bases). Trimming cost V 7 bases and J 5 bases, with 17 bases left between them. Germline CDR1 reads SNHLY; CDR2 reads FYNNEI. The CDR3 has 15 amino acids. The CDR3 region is CASIRTNPRNEKLFF. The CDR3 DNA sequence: TGTGCCAGCATTAGGACAAACCCGCGGAATGAAAAACTGTTTTTT.

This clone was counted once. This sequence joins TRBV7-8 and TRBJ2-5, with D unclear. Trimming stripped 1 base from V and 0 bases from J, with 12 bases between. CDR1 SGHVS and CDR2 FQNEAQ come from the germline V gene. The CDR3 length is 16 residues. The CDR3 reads CASSLVAGLYQETQYF. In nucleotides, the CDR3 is TGTGCCAGCAGCTTAGTGGCAGGCCTGTACCAAGAGACCCAGTACTTC.

This chain's CDR3 is CASSEAGGGANVLTF. CDR3 DNA: TGTGCCAGCAGTGAAGCAGGGGGTGGGGCCAACGTCCTGACTTTC. This chain joins TRBV6-1 and TRBJ2-6; D is possibly TRBD1 (6 bases). The CDR3 has 15 residues. CDR1 and CDR2 (germline): MNHNS, SASEGT. V was clipped by 0 bases and J by 3 bases, with 6 bases between them.

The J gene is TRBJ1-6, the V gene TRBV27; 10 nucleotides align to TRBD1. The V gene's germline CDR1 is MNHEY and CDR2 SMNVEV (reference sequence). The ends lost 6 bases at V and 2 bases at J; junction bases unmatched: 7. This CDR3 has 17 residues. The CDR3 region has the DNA TGTGCCAGCAGCCTAGGACAGGGGGTCACCTATAATTCACCCCTCCACTTT. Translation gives CASSLGQGVTYNSPLHF.

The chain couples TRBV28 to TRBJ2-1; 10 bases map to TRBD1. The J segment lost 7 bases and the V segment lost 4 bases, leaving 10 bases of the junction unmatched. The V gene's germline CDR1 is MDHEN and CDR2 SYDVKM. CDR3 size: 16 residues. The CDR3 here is CASSSKGQGIKNEQFF. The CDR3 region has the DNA TGTGCCAGCAGTTCAAAGGGACAGGGGATTAAGAATGAGCAGTTCTTC.